This T cell receptor (beta chain) was sequenced during a study of cytomegalovirus exposure and HLA in healthy donors (dated by TCRdb to the late 2010s). At the level of the whole study: An earlier analysis of 550 to 700 of the donors reported 250 to 350 Gb of sequence data and roughly 110 million unique TCR beta sequences from 150 million to 200 million T cells. HLA typing covered class I and class II loci at four-digit resolution. Every repertoire in the discovery cohort had been generated on one and the same sequencing platform. A later genetic analysis took genome-wide SNP genotypes for about three fifths of the roughly 670 donors and used that subset as a discovery cohort. The number of donors typed differed by locus, with roughly 629-640 for A, B, C, DRB1 and DQB1, approximately 500 for DQA1, 600 to 610 for DPA1, and about 450 for DPB1. About 310 gigabases of sequencing data and approximately 85 million unique TCR sequences were included in an early release covering 550 to 650 HLA-typed donors. Rather than drawing on any new phenotypic data, the later analysis identified candidate immune exposures from TCR beta sequences and the way those sequences occurred across donors. On average, around 200,000 unique TCR beta nucleotide sequences were sequenced per donor among 398 genotyped donors of the cohort, with about 17% of those sequences being non-productive. Along with the approximately 670-subject first cohort, a separate validation cohort of 120 different subjects was used. An earlier analysis of roughly 580 of the donors used high-throughput TCR beta sequencing to judge whether each TCR beta V gene segment behaved as functional or pseudogenic. Donor age, sex, ethnicity and CMV serostatus were compiled alongside the repertoire data. The study aimed to test whether cataloging public T cell receptors could reveal signatures of past pathogen exposure. Of the roughly 430 genotyped donors, roughly 85% fell in the genetic ancestry cluster associated with self-reported Caucasian donors. Using immunosequencing, the study profiled T cell repertoires from around 670 subjects and related those repertoires to cytomegalovirus serostatus. A later analysis re-examined previously published TCR beta repertoires from about 700 donors and added high-resolution HLA genotyping to investigate patterns of TCR occurrence. To predict cytomegalovirus infection status, the study combined high-throughput TCR immunosequencing, statistical association of individual TCRs with disease status, and machine learning. Because of strong linkage in the cohort, roughly five DR-DQ haplotypes were treated as single units for association and clustering.

Its CDR3 holds 14 amino acids, cysteine through phenylalanine. Solely the CDR3 DNA is kept, with 42 bases framed from the first base. V drops 5 bases and J drops 4 bases, leaving 13 bases in between. CDR1 and CDR2 (SGHRS, YFSETQ) derive from the germline V gene. As concerns this clone: The antigen it recognizes is unknown.

The cohort was made up of 666 healthy bone marrow donors. All cohort members were sampled while nominally healthy, although unrecorded immune exposures were likely present. The donor was CMV seronegative and was included in the group of hundreds of seronegative cohort members. A peripheral blood sample was collected from each donor, and TCR beta sequencing was performed on peripheral blood mononuclear cells. Genomic DNA extraction from the blood cell samples was performed with the Qiagen DNeasy Blood Extraction Kit. Library preparation was by the immunoSEQ multiplex PCR assay. For the multiplex PCR, a mixture combining 60 forward primers for TCR Vbeta segments and 13 reverse primers for TCR Jbeta segments was used. A multiplex PCR assay on genomic DNA amplified the CDR3 region of rearranged TCR beta genes. The Illumina HiSeq System was used to sequence the amplified TCR beta libraries as 87-base-pair reads. The authors processed their data as follows. A later analysis tallied around 87 million unique TCR beta chains across the approximately 670 repertoires, and roughly 11 million of those chains were shared by two or more donors. A nearest-neighbor algorithm error-corrected the raw reads and collapsed the reads into unique sequences, merging closely related sequences to remove PCR and sequencing errors. Alignment of CDR3 sequences to IMGT reference sequences was used to assign V, D and J gene segments. Each retained sequence needed at least a six-nucleotide match to both a V gene segment and a J gene segment. Rearrangements were called productive when the CDR3 lacked stop codons and stayed in frame with V and J; all others were non-productive. Following IMGT convention, CDR3 was defined as the stretch from the second conserved V-encoded cysteine up to the conserved J-encoded phenylalanine. Sequences without an unambiguous match to a single V gene segment were excluded from the earlier analysis of about 640 of the donors. An earlier analysis of approximately 590 of the donors called V segments functional above 56.7% productive rearrangements and segregating when the between-donor standard deviation exceeded 5%. A statistical classification framework was built for diagnosing cytomegalovirus status from the catalog of TCR beta chain sequences. In a later analysis, TCR nucleotide sequences were compared against IMGT/GENE-DB human TR gene sequences so that V and J genes could be assigned. A later analysis assigned CDR3 sequences and most-parsimonious VDJ recombination scenarios with the TCRdist pipeline. In a later analysis, every TCR beta chain was defined by the combination of its CDR3 amino acid sequence and its V-gene family, and reads without a unique V-gene family were dropped. In a later analysis, 550 to 650 highly shared, low-generation-probability nucleotide sequences were removed to address suspected cross-contamination and a sequencing artifact. A later analysis calculated a clonal expansion index for each public chain from normalized within-repertoire ranks of inferred template counts. Generation probabilities in a later analysis came from a VDJ recombination model fitted to out-of-frame rearrangements, and those results were checked against IGoR. In a later analysis, hypergeometric tests were used to score TCR-TCR, TCR-HLA and TCR-CMV co-occurrence, with a repertoire-size bias correction applied to TCR pairs. False discovery rates were estimated in a later analysis by permuting HLA or CMV assignments 20 times. In a later analysis, co-occurring TCRs were grouped with DBSCAN, and TCRdist sequence similarity was added when clustering was performed within HLA-allele-positive subsets. Repertoires with fewer than 30,000 or more than 120,000 public chains, plus five repertoires with anomalous nucleotide sharing, were excluded from co-occurrence clustering. In its TCRdb copy, this immuneACCESS table keeps in-frame sequences only and misses some clones. Where compared with another copy, unresolved V genes explain less than half of these, and the others have no known cause. Clone size and the V and J calls come from that table; the DNA yielded D and trimming. The sample's records list roughly 120,000 clones. The top ten clones comprise 3.6% of the sample.

Broader findings and caveats from the paper: The 87-base-pair reads could not distinguish some IMGT-functional V segments, including TRBV6-2 and TRBV6-3, so those segments were excluded. The earlier analysis of 450 to 700 of the donors excluded roughly 17 rarely observed V segments, including chromosome 9 orphons, because counts were too low. A further reported finding was that TCR beta sequences accurately predicted the HLA-A and HLA-B alleles for most subjects in the first cohort. Only TCR beta chains were sequenced in this cohort, and the absence of alpha or paired-chain data limited detectable features. The classifier was reported to diagnose cytomegalovirus status with high specificity and sensitivity in both the original and validation cohorts. According to a later analysis, parvovirus B19, influenza, CMV and Epstein-Barr virus appeared linked to several top co-occurrence clusters. CMV serostatus was the only immune exposure information available for the cohort. In an earlier analysis of around 500 of the donors, most TCR beta V segments appeared in productive rearrangements about 87% or about 30% of the time, broadly matching IMGT annotations. While some public TCRs were present in many individuals, most TCR sequences turned up only very rarely across donors. A group of highly shared sequence variants was considered likely to be a technical artifact of the sequencing pipeline. Linkage disequilibrium might explain the correlated functional status among segregating V segments, but an unknown experimental factor could not be ruled out. In vitro tests confirmed that a few of the cytomegalovirus-associated TCR beta chains recognize cytomegalovirus antigens. A later genetic analysis associated a missense DCLRE1C variant with V-gene and J-gene trimming of TCR beta chains, and an independent cohort replicated the association. Compared with equally common non-associated chains, HLA-associated TCR beta chains in a later analysis were more clonally expanded and had lower generation probabilities. When HLA alleles, especially DR and DQ, strongly co-occurred, TCR associations were difficult to assign to individual alleles. The authors suggested that the approach could potentially be extended to other disease states and immunological phenotypes. Presence/absence analyses assumed roughly uniform sequencing depth across donors, an assumption that may not hold. Because HLA typing was unavailable for some donors at each locus, only the typed subset was used in association tests. In a later analysis, the rate of TCR association differed among HLA loci, with DRB1 alleles having the most associated TCRs and HLA-C alleles having the fewest. According to a later genetic analysis, donors in an Asian-associated ancestry cluster had fewer N-insertions in productive TCRs than the approximately 610-donor mean. Most CMV-associated TCR beta chains appeared to be HLA-restricted in a later analysis, and the HLA associations seemed to be driven largely by CMV exposure. A later analysis associated around 16,000 TCR beta sequences with specific HLA alleles at a false discovery rate of 0.05. A total of roughly 160 TCR beta chains were listed by the study as associated with cytomegalovirus.

The sequence came from a man younger than 35 in good health and CMV-seronegative. Here the chain combines TRBV5-1 and TRBJ2-1; possibly the D gene is TRBD2, per 7 matching bases. Sequencing input: PBMCs. The CDR3 reads CASREAGAYNEQFF. The DNA sequence follows: TGCGCCAGCAGGGAGGCGGGGGCTTACAATGAGCAGTTCTTC.